This TCR beta chain was captured by sequencing in a study of a mutant IDH1 vaccine in newly diagnosed glioma. Study background: Vaccine dosing followed radiotherapy by 4-6 weeks, or accompanied temozolomide cycles. Treated patients showed a male proportion of approximately 62%, a female proportion of around 40%, and a mean age of roughly 40 years. Study-wide findings and caveats: Most patients, about 93%, showed vaccine-induced immune responses.

Regarding this clone: Its antigen is unknown.

The time point was: week 47, end of study. With topical imiquimod, each dose of the vaccine consisted of 300 ug of mutant IDH1 20-mer peptide. The study enrolled donors with new WHO grade 3 or 4 IDH1-mutant, ATRX-lost astrocytomas. Clones were sequenced by immunoSEQ multiplex PCR, and TCRdb holds only the in-frame ones, with some missing. The sample holds 25,000 or so clones, approximately 84% seen once. This sequence was found in a man aged 40-49 years with glioma. Sample: PBMCs, taken from a glioma patient whose treatment included an IDH1 peptide vaccine.

Here the CDR3 reads CATLEQGNIQYF. In DNA form, the CDR3 reads TGTGCCACCCTAGAACAGGGTAACATTCAGTACTTC. This chain links TRBV19 with TRBJ2-4; D possibly corresponds to TRBD1 (6 bases). The CDR3 loop spans 12 amino acids. Germline values: CDR1 LNHDA, CDR2 SQIVND (reference sequence). V was pared by 10 bases and J by 7 bases, with 14 bases between.